This T cell receptor (beta chain) was obtained from a study of T cells in Graves' hyperthyroidism and ophthalmopathy. Study-wide context: Peripheral blood was secured at the point of initial diagnosis, before any treatment.

This clonotype has at least ten counts. Every diagnosis used clinical symptoms, serum thyroxine and TRAb, thyroid ultrasound and orbital computed tomography. Regions amplified from RNA transcripts were the TCR beta CDR3 regions. The study used the HTBI primer set for a first-round RT-PCR of the TCR CDR3. One entry per CDR3 protein, called by TCRdb with MiXCR from the multiplex PCR reads. The top ten hold roughly 3.3% of the sample, which has under 600,000 distinct CDR3 sequences, approximately 15% seen once. Germline lookup yields CDR1 LGHDT and CDR2 YNNKEL (reference sequence). The ends lost 0 bases at V and 7 bases at J; junction bases unmatched: 10. This CDR3 is 16 amino acids long.

The chain combines TRBV3-1 with TRBJ2-3; 7 bases agree with TRBD2. Sequencing was performed on blood. This TCR was sampled from a woman in her thirties or forties with Graves' ophthalmopathy. For the CDR3, the DNA is TGTGCCAGCAGCCAAGAATTGGCTAGCGGAACCTATACGCAGTATTTT. It yields the protein CASSQELASGTYTQYF.